A selection of T cell receptor beta chains follows, all from one sample in a study of OX40 agonist ivuxolimab in advanced cancers. Here immunoSEQ multiplex PCR was the method, and the copy in TCRdb shows in-frame clones only, minus some. The profile covers 67,000 or so clones, with roughly 80% appearing a single time and about 4% taken by the ten largest. Sequences were derived from CD4+ or CD8+ T cells sorted from blood, sampled in a trial of the OX40 agonist ivuxolimab. These TCRs come from an adult with an advanced solid tumor such as melanoma, head and neck, liver or kidney cancer. CDR3s include the opening cysteine and the closing phenylalanine or tryptophan. The order of the fields is clone size, D gene, V gene, J gene, CDR3 DNA, CDR3 protein. A D gene is named only where the DNA matches it firmly. Where a row states a size, it is once, few, many or the class of an expanded clone; other rows omit it.

abundance: .; d_gene: TRBD2; v_gene: TRBV11-3; j_gene: TRBJ2-5; CDR3nt: TGTGCCAGCAGCTTAGGGGGAGGGGAGAAGACCCAGTACTTC; CDR3aa: CASSLGGGEKTQYF
abundance: once; d_gene: TRBD2; v_gene: TRBV10-3; j_gene: TRBJ2-7; CDR3nt: TGTGCCATCAGTGCGGTAGCGGGAGCTTGGGAGCAGTACTTC; CDR3aa: CAISAVAGAWEQYF
abundance: .; d_gene: .; v_gene: TRBV5-1; j_gene: TRBJ2-7; CDR3nt: TGCGCCAGCAGCTTGGAGGGGTACGAGCAGTACTTC; CDR3aa: CASSLEGYEQYF
abundance: .; d_gene: .; v_gene: TRBV7-9; j_gene: TRBJ1-1; CDR3nt: TGTGCCAGCAGCCCTCCTTCGGGGGGGGACACTGAAGCTTTCTTT; CDR3aa: CASSPPSGGDTEAFF
abundance: .; d_gene: .; v_gene: TRBV4-1; j_gene: TRBJ1-5; CDR3nt: TGCGCCAGCAGCCAAGATGGGGGGCCTAATCAGCCCCAGCATTTT; CDR3aa: CASSQDGGPNQPQHF
abundance: .; d_gene: .; v_gene: TRBV6-5; j_gene: TRBJ1-5; CDR3nt: TGTGCCAGCAGTTACGGGCAGGGGCTTCAGCCCCAGCATTTT; CDR3aa: CASSYGQGLQPQHF
abundance: .; d_gene: TRBD1; v_gene: TRBV4-1; j_gene: TRBJ1-1; CDR3nt: TGCGCCAGCAGCCAGGGAGGATCAGGGGGCAGAACTGAAGCTTTCTTT; CDR3aa: CASSQGGSGGRTEAFF
abundance: .; d_gene: .; v_gene: TRBV5-1; j_gene: TRBJ1-1; CDR3nt: TGCGCCAGCAGCTTGGTGATGGGTCTGAACACTGAAGCTTTCTTT; CDR3aa: CASSLVMGLNTEAFF
abundance: once; d_gene: .; v_gene: TRBV5-1; j_gene: TRBJ2-5; CDR3nt: TGCGCCAGCAGCTACATCCGGGACCTAGGGGGTCTCCAAGAGACCCAGTACTTC; CDR3aa: CASSYIRDLGGLQETQYF
abundance: .; d_gene: .; v_gene: TRBV19; j_gene: TRBJ2-7; CDR3nt: TGTGCCAGTAGTATAGGGACCCTTACCTGGGACGAGCAGTACTTC; CDR3aa: CASSIGTLTWDEQYF
abundance: .; d_gene: .; v_gene: TRBV28; j_gene: TRBJ2-1; CDR3nt: TGTGCCAGCAGTTTAAGGCTCAATTACAATGAGCAGTTCTTC; CDR3aa: CASSLRLNYNEQFF